This T cell receptor (beta chain) was sequenced during a study of blood T cell repertoires in COVID-19. Profiled with immunoSEQ multiplex PCR; TCRdb holds only in-frame clones, not every one. There are 200,000 to 250,000 clones in the sample; approximately 84% occur only once, and under 2% lies in the top ten. The CDR3 has 13 amino acids. The junction had 4 bases not matched to a gene; V was cut back by 4 bases and J by 5 bases. Per the germline V gene, CDR1 is LGHDT and CDR2 is YNNKEL (reference sequence). The genes are TRBV3-1 (or the pseudogene TRBV3-2) and TRBJ1-2; 7 nucleotides line up with TRBD1. The sample taken for sequencing was PBMCs or T cells enriched from blood (not recorded which). The sequence was collected from a man in his sixties who had recovered from COVID-19. The CDR3 protein is CASSREQGYGYTF. The CDR3 bases are TGTGCCAGCAGCCGAGAACAGGGGTATGGCTACACCTTC.